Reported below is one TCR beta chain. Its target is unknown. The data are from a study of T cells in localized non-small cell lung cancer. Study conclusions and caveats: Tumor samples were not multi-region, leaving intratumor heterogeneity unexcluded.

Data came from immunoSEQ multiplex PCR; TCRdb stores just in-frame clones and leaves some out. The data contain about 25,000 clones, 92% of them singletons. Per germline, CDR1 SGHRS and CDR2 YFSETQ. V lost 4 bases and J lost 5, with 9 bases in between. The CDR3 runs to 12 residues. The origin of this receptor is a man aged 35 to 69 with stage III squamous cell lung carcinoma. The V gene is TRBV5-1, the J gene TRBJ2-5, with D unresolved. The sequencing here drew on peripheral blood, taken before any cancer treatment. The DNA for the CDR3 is TGCGCCAGCAGCGAAGGTTGGGAGACCCAGTACTTC. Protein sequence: CASSEGWETQYF.